A single sample gave rise to the 23 T cell receptor beta chains below, sequenced in a study of cytomegalovirus exposure and HLA in healthy donors. 60 Vbeta and 13 Jbeta primers were used in PCR. TCRdb's copy holds only in-frame clones and misses some; the assay was immunoSEQ multiplex PCR. The sample comprises some 90,000 clones, about four fifths of which are singletons, and about 30% rests with the top ten. Sequencing input: PBMCs. The source of these receptors is a man aged 50 to 59 in good health and CMV-seropositive.

This clone was seen a handful of times. J is TRBJ1-5 and V is TRBV6-5; D might be TRBD1 (6 bases). CDR3 length: 15 amino acids. Deletions cut 3 bases from V and 4 bases from J, with 13 bases between. From germline, CDR1 is MNHEY and CDR2 SVGAGI. CDR3 DNA sequence: TGTGCCAGCAGTTATGGGGGAGGGGGAAATCAGCCCCAGCATTTT. It codes for CASSYGGGGNQPQHF.

The chain joins TRBV9 to TRBJ2-1, with 10 bases matching TRBD2. The CDR3 is 15 residues long. Looked up from germline, CDR1 is SGDLS and CDR2 is YYNGEE. After removal of 5 bases from V and 7 bases from J, the junction contained 9 bases not matched to a gene. In nucleotides, the CDR3 is TGTGCCAGCAGGTCACCTAGCGGGAGTAGGAATGAGCAGTTCTTC. It is translated as CASRSPSGSRNEQFF.

V and J are TRBV7-9 and TRBJ2-3; 7 bases agree with TRBD1. This CDR3 has 17 amino acids. Germline CDR1 SEHNR, CDR2 FQNEAQ (reference sequence). Trimming removed 6 bases from V and 3 bases from J; junction bases left unmatched: 15. In DNA, the CDR3 is TGTGCCAGCAGACGGACAGGTCTGGGGTCAAGGACAGATACGCAGTATTTT. Amino acids: CASRRTGLGSRTDTQYF.

This chain links TRBV29-1 with TRBJ2-1; 9 nucleotides align to TRBD2. Germline values: CDR1 SQVTM, CDR2 ANQGSEA. There are 13 residues in the CDR3. V lost 6 bases, J lost 9 bases, and 9 bases stayed unmatched. The CDR3 protein is CSVAGGGQREQFF. CDR3 in DNA: TGCAGCGTGGCGGGAGGGGGCCAGCGTGAGCAGTTCTTC.

The chain is built from TRBV7-2 and TRBJ1-2; the match to TRBD1 covers 9 bases. The V gene's germline CDR1 is SGHTA and CDR2 FQGNSA. The CDR3 spans 14 residues. V was pared by 4 bases and J by 6 bases, with 6 bases of the junction left unmatched. This CDR3 reads CASSYRQGVDGYTF. CDR3 DNA sequence: TGTGCCAGCAGCTACCGACAGGGGGTGGATGGCTACACCTTC.

With respect to this clone: The identical CDR3 is also encoded by other nucleotide sequences in the sample. The genes are TRBV5-6 and TRBJ2-1; 13 bases are shared with TRBD2. Germline V CDR1 and CDR2: SGHDT, YYEEEE. The CDR3 loop spans 16 amino acids. The V gene end was trimmed by 3 bases and the J gene end by 0 bases; junction bases not matched to a gene: 0. CDR3 bases: TGTGCCAGCAGCTGGACTAGCGGGAGCTCCTACAATGAGCAGTTCTTC. This codes for CASSWTSGSSYNEQFF.

The chain combines TRBV11-3 with TRBJ2-2; D not certain. Germline loops: CDR1 SGHNT, CDR2 YENEEA. V gave up 1 base and J gave up 3 bases, with 12 bases separating them. The length of the CDR3 is 16 residues. The CDR3 reads CASSLAGSADTGELFF. The CDR3 DNA reads TGTGCCAGCAGCTTAGCAGGATCGGCCGACACCGGGGAGCTGTTTTTT.

This chain joins TRBV19 and TRBJ2-3; D might be TRBD2 (5 bases). The CDR3 has 13 amino acids. V shed 7 bases and J shed 1 base, with 9 bases lying between them. In germline, CDR1 is LNHDA, CDR2 SQIVND (reference sequence). CDR3 sequence (DNA): TGTGCCAGTAAACTAGTTGGCACAGATACGCAGTATTTT. Its protein product is CASKLVGTDTQYF.

This clone occurred once. The chain uses TRBV29-1 and TRBJ1-1; D might be TRBD1 (6 bases). V was trimmed by 7 bases and J by 7 bases, leaving 7 bases between them. Germline assignment: CDR1 SQVTM and CDR2 ANQGSEA. This CDR3 spans 9 amino acids. Here the CDR3 reads CSGRGEAFF. The CDR3 DNA reads TGCAGCGGCAGGGGTGAAGCTTTCTTT.

This clone came up a few times. The J gene is TRBJ2-1, the V gene TRBV4-2; D gene ambiguous. The length of the CDR3 is 14 residues. Between the trimmed V and J ends, which lost 3 bases and 0 bases, there was a span of 6 bases. Germline CDR1 LGHNA, CDR2 YNFKEQ. The CDR3 protein is CASSHPNSYNEQFF. DNA of the CDR3: TGTGCCAGCAGCCATCCAAACTCCTACAATGAGCAGTTCTTC.

The chain links TRBV10-3 to TRBJ1-1; D is uncertain. This CDR3 has 13 residues. V was shortened by 10 bases and J by 0 bases, with 12 bases between the two germline ends. The germline gives CDR1 ENHRY, CDR2 SYGVKD. CDR3 in amino acids: CATSGSLNTEAFF. In DNA form, the CDR3 reads TGTGCCACATCCGGGTCTTTGAACACTGAAGCTTTCTTT.

The CDR3 DNA reads TGTGCCAGCAGCTTGCGCTCCTATGGCTACACCTTC. Amino acid sequence: CASSLRSYGYTF. V and J are TRBV13 and TRBJ1-2, with unresolved D. The CDR3 totals 12 residues. V lost 3 bases and J lost 4, with 6 bases in between. The germline CDR1 and CDR2 sequences are PRHDT and FYEKMQ (reference sequence).

The chain links TRBV4-3 to TRBJ2-5; D remains unclear. The CDR3 has 14 residues. Trimming removed 0 bases at V and 5 bases at J, with 10 bases between. From germline, CDR1 is LGHNA and CDR2 YSLEER. CDR3 amino acids: CASSQDRVRETQYF. The CDR3, as DNA: TGCGCCAGCAGCCAAGATCGGGTACGGGAGACCCAGTACTTC.

The chain joins TRBV9 to TRBJ2-7; D possibly corresponds to TRBD2 (5 bases). Germline-derived CDR1 and CDR2 are SGDLS and YYNGEE. Trimming removed 3 bases at V and 6 bases at J, with 19 bases between. The CDR3 covers 15 residues. The CDR3 DNA sequence: TGTGCCAGCAGCGGGGCGGTGGCGGGCCCTGTCGAGCAGTACTTC. It translates to CASSGAVAGPVEQYF.

The V gene is TRBV6-5, the J gene TRBJ1-4; D possibly corresponds to TRBD1 (6 bases). Trimming removed 0 bases from V and 7 bases from J, with 15 bases in between. The germline V gene has CDR1 MNHEY and CDR2 SVGAGI. The length of the CDR3 is 16 residues. CDR3 coding DNA: TGTGCCAGCAGTTACTCGAGGGGGTACGATCGTGAAAAACTGTTTTTT. Amino acid sequence: CASSYSRGYDREKLFF.

This chain links TRBV5-4 with TRBJ2-7; 11 nucleotides match TRBD1. CDR1 SGHNT and CDR2 YYREEE come from the germline V gene (reference sequence). The CDR3 consists of 15 residues. With 4 bases clipped from V and 0 bases from J, the junction kept 3 bases outside the gene matches. CDR3 bases: TGTGCCAGCAGCCCGGGACAGGGGGGCTCCTACGAGCAGTACTTC. Amino acids: CASSPGQGGSYEQYF.

CDR3 in amino acids: CASSFRTSGFGELFF. CDR3 coding DNA: TGTGCCAGCAGTTTTAGGACTAGCGGCTTCGGGGAGCTGTTTTTT. The chain combines TRBV27 with TRBJ2-2; TRBD2 matches at 10 bases. CDR3 size: 15 residues. V lost 3 bases to trimming and J lost 7 bases; unmatched junction nucleotides: 5. Germline V gene sequence: CDR1 MNHEY, CDR2 SMNVEV (reference sequence).

The chain's CDR3 is CASSYRTNTGELFF. CDR3 bases: TGTGCCAGCAGTTACAGAACGAACACCGGGGAGCTGTTTTTT. V gene TRBV27 combines with J gene TRBJ2-2; D remains ambiguous. CDR1 and CDR2 (germline): MNHEY, SMNVEV (reference sequence). Trimming pared 4 bases from V and 0 bases from J, leaving 6 bases between. There are 14 residues in the CDR3.

V and J are TRBV7-2 and TRBJ1-5, with D unresolved. CDR1 and CDR2 (germline): SGHTA, FQGNSA. This CDR3 is 13 amino acids long. The V end was cut by 6 bases, the J end by 7 bases, with 13 bases between. DNA for the CDR3: TGTGCCAGCAGTTACGAGGTACCGCAGCCCCAGCATTTT. Amino acid sequence: CASSYEVPQPQHF.

This chain links TRBV13 with TRBJ2-1; 7 bases fit TRBD2. With V trimmed by 1 base and J by 0 bases, 15 bases remained unmatched. Germline CDR1 and CDR2: PRHDT and FYEKMQ (reference sequence). The CDR3 is 20 amino acids. The CDR3 nucleotides are TGTGCCAGCAGCTTAGTGGCCCCCAAACTAGCGCTGAGCTCCTACAATGAGCAGTTCTTC. Residues: CASSLVAPKLALSSYNEQFF. Full variable domain (outside the CDR3, taken from reference TRBV13 and TRBJ2-1): AAGVIQSPRHLIKEKRETATLKCYPIPRHDTVYWYQQGPGQDPQFLISFYEKMQSDKGSIPDRFSAQQFSDYHSELNMSSLELGDSALYFCASSLVAPKLALSSYNEQFFGPGTRLTVL.

The chain couples TRBV27 to TRBJ2-7; TRBD2 is a possible D gene (6 bases). Per germline, CDR1 MNHEY and CDR2 SMNVEV (reference sequence). This CDR3 is built from 14 residues. Trimming stripped 2 bases from V and 0 bases from J, with 8 bases between. CDR3 DNA sequence: TGTGCCAGCAGTTTACTAGCGACCTCCTACGAGCAGTACTTC. It yields the protein CASSLLATSYEQYF.

The rearrangement links TRBV18 to TRBJ1-4; D is perhaps TRBD1 (5 bases). The V end lost 3 bases, the J end lost 8 bases, and 13 bases lay between the germline ends. CDR3 length equals 14 residues. Per the germline V gene, CDR1 is KGHSH and CDR2 is LQKENI. The CDR3 DNA reads as TGTGCCAGCTCACCGACAGCCGACGGGGAAAAACTGTTTTTT. Translating it yields CASSPTADGEKLFF.

This chain connects TRBV6-1 to TRBJ2-7, with 9 bases matching TRBD2. Looked up from germline, CDR1 is MNHNS and CDR2 is SASEGT. The CDR3 consists of 14 residues. V was pared by 6 bases and J by 2 bases, with 5 bases of the junction left unmatched. This chain's CDR3 is CASSPLAGTYEQYF. The CDR3 nucleotides read TGTGCCAGCAGCCCCCTAGCGGGAACCTACGAGCAGTACTTC.